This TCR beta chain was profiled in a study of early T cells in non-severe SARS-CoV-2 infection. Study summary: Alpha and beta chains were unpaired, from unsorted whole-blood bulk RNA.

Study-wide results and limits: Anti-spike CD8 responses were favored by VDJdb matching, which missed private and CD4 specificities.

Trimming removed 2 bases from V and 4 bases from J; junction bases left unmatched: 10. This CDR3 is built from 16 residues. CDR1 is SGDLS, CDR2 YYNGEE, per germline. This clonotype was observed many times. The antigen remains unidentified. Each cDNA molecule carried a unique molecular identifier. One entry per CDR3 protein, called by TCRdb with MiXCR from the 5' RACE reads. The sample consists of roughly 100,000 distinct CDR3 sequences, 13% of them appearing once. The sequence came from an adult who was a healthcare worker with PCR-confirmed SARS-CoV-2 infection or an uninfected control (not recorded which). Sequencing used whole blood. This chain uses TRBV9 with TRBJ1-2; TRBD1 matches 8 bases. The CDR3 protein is CASSVVSRGRGYGYTF. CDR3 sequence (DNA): TGTGCCAGCAGCGTGGTCTCCAGGGGGCGAGGCTATGGCTACACCTTC.